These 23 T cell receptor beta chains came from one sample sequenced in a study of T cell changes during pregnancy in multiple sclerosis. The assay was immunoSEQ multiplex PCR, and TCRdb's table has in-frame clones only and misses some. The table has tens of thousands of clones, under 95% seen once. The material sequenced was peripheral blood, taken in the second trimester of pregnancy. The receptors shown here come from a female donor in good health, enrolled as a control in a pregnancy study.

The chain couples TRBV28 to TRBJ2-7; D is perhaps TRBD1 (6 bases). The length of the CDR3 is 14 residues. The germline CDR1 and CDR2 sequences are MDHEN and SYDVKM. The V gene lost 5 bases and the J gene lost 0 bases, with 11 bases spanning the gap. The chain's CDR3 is CASSLRDISYEQYF. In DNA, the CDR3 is TGTGCCAGCAGTCTCCGGGACATCTCCTACGAGCAGTACTTC.

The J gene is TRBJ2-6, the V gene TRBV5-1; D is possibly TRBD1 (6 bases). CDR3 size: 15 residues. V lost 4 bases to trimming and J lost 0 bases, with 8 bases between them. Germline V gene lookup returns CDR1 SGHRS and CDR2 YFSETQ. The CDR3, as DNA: TGCGCCAGCAGCCGGACAGCCTCTGGGGCCAACGTCCTGACTTTC. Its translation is CASSRTASGANVLTF.

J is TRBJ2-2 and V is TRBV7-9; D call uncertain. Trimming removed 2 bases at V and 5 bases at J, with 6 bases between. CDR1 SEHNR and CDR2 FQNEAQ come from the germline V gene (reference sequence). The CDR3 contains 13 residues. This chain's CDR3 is CASSLSSTGELFF. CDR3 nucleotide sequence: TGTGCCAGCAGCTTATCGTCGACCGGGGAGCTGTTTTTT.

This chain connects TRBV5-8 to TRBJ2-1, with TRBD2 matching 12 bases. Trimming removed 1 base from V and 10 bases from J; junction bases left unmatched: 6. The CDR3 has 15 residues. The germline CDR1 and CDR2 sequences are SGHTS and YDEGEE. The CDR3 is CASSLRLAGVEEQFF. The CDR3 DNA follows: TGTGCCAGCAGCTTGCGACTAGCGGGAGTAGAGGAGCAGTTCTTC.

The chain's CDR3 is CASSPMVATIGDTQYF. As DNA, the CDR3 is TGTGCCAGCAGTCCCATGGTAGCGACGATCGGAGATACGCAGTATTTT. The rearrangement joins TRBV27 to TRBJ2-3, with TRBD2 as a possible D gene (5 bases). The V end was cut by 5 bases, the J end by 5 bases, with 20 bases between. Looked up from germline, CDR1 is MNHEY and CDR2 is SMNVEV (reference sequence). This CDR3 has 16 amino acids.

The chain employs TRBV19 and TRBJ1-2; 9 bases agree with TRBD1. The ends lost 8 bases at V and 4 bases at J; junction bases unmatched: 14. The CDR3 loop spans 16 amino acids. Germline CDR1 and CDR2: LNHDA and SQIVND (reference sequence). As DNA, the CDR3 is TGTGCCAGTGGAACTAGCCACAGGGGGCTTGGCTATGGCTACACCTTC. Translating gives CASGTSHRGLGYGYTF.

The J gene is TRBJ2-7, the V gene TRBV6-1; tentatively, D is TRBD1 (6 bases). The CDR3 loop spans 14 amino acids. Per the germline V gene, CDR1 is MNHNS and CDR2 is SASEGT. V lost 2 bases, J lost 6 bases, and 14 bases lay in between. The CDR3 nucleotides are TGTGCCAGCAGTGAAAGATTCTGGGACACCGAGCAGTACTTC. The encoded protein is CASSERFWDTEQYF.

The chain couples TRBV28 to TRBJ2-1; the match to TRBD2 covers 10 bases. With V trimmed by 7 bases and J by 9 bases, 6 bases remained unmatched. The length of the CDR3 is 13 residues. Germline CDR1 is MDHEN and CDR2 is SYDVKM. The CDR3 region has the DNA TGTGCCAGCAACTCCGGGACTAGCGTTGAGCAGTTCTTC. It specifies CASNSGTSVEQFF.

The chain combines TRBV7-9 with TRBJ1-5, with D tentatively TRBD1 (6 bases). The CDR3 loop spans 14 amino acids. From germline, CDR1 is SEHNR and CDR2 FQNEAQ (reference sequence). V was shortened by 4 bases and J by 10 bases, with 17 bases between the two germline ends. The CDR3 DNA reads TGTGCCAGCAGCTCGGTGGGAGGGGGAAAACCCCAGCATTTT. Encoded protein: CASSSVGGGKPQHF.

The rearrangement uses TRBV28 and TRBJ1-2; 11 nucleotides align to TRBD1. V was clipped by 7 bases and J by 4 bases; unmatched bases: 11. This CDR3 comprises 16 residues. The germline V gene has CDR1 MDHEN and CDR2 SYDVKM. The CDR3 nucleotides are TGTGCCAGCATTAGCTCGGACAGGGGGCTGGGCTATGGCTACACCTTC. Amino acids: CASISSDRGLGYGYTF.

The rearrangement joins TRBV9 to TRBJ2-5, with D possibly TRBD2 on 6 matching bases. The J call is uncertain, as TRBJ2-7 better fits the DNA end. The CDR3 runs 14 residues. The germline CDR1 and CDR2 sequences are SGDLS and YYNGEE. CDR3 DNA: TGTGCCAGCAGCGTAACCAGCGGGCCCTACGAGCAGTACTTC. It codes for CASSVTSGPYEQYF.

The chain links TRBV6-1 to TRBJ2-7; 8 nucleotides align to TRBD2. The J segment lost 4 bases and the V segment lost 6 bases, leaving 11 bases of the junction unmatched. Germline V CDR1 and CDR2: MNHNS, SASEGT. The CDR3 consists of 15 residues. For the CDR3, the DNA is TGTGCCAGCAGCCTAAGGATAACTAGCGGATACGAGCAGTACTTC. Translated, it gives CASSLRITSGYEQYF.

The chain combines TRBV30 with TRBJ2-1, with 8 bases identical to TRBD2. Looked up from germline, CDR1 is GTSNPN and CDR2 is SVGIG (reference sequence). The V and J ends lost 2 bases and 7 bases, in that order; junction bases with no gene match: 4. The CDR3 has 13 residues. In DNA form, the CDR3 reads TGTGCCTGGAGTAGCGGGAGTCTTAATGAGCAGTTCTTC. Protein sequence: CAWSSGSLNEQFF. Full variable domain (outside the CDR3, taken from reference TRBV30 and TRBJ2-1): SQTIHQWPATLVQPVGSPLSLECTVEGTSNPNLYWYRQAAGRGLQLLFYSVGIGQISSEVPQNLSASRPQDRQFILSSKKLLLSDSGFYLCAWSSGSLNEQFFGPGTRLTVL.

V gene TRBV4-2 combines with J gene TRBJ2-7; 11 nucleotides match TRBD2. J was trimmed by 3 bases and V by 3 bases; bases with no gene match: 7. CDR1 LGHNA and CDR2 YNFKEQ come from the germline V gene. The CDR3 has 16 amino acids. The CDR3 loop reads CASSHASGTSGYEQYF. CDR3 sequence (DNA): TGTGCCAGCAGCCATGCTTCGGGGACTAGCGGCTACGAGCAGTACTTC.

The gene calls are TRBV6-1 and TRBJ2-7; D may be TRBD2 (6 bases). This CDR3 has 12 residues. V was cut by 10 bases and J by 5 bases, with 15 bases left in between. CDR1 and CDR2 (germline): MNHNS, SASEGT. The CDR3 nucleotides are TGTGCCACCCTCCAGGCTAGCGACGAGCAGTACTTC. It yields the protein CATLQASDEQYF.

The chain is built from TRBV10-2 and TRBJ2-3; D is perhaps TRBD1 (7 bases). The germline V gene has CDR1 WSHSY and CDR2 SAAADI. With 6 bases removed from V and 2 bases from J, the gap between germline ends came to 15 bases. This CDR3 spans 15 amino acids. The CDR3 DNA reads TGCGCCAGCAGAGGAGCCAGGGGGGCCACAGATACGCAGTATTTT. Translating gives CASRGARGATDTQYF.

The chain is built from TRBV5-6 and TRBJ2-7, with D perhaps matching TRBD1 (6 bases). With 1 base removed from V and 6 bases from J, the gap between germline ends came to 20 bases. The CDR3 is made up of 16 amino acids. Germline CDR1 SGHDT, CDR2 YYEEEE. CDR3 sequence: CASSLIVTGVFSEQYF. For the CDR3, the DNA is TGTGCCAGCAGCTTGATCGTGACAGGTGTCTTCTCCGAGCAGTACTTC.

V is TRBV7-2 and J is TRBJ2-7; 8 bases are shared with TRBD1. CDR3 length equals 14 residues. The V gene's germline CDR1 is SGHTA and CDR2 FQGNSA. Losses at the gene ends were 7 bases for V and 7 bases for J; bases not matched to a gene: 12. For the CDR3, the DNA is TGTGCCAGCACCCCTCGGCAGGGGGCGGGGGAGCAGTACTTC. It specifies CASTPRQGAGEQYF. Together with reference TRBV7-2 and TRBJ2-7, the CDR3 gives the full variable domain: GAGVSQSPSNKVTEKGKDVELRCDPISGHTALYWYRQSLGQGLEFLIYFQGNSAPDKSGLPSDRFSAERTGGSVSTLTIQRTQQEDSAVYLCASTPRQGAGEQYFGPGTRLTVT.

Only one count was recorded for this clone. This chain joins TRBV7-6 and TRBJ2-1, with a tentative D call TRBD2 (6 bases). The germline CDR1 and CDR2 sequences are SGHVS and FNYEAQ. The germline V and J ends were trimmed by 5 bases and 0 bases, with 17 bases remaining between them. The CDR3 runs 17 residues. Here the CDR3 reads CASSQRAVGSSYNEQFF. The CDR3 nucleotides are TGTGCCAGCAGCCAGAGGGCCGTCGGGAGCTCCTACAATGAGCAGTTCTTC.

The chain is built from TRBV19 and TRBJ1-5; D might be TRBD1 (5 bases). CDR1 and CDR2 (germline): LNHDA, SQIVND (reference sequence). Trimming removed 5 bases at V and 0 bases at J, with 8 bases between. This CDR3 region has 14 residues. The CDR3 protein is CASSPGFSNQPQHF. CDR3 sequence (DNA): TGTGCCAGTAGTCCAGGGTTTAGCAATCAGCCCCAGCATTTT.

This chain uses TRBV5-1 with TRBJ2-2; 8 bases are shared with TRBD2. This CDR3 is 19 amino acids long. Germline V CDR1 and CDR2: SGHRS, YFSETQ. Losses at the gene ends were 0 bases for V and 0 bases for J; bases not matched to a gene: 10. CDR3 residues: CASSLVKVSGMANTGELFF. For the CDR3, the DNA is TGCGCCAGCAGCTTGGTCAAAGTTAGCGGGATGGCGAACACCGGGGAGCTGTTTTTT.

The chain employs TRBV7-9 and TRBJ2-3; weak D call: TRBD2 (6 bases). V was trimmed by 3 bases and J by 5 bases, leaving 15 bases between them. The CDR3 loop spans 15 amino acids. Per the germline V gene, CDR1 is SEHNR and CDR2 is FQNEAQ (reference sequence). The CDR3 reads CASSFHGPAGDTQYF. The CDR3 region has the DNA TGTGCCAGCAGCTTCCACGGACCAGCGGGAGATACGCAGTATTTT.

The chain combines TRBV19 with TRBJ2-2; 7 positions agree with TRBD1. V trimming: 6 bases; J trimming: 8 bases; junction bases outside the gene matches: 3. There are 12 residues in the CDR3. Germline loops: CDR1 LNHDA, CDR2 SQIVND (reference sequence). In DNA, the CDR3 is TGTGCCAGTAGCCACAGGGGTGGGGAGCTGTTTTTT. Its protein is CASSHRGGELFF. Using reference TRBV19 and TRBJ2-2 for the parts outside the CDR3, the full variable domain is DGGITQSPKYLFRKEGQNVTLSCEQNLNHDAMYWYRQDPGQGLRLIYYSQIVNDFQKGDIAEGYSVSREKKESFPLTVTSAQKNPTAFYLCASSHRGGELFFGEGSRLTVL.